This TCR beta chain was documented in a study of blood T cell repertoires in COVID-19 (dated by TCRdb to 2020 to 2021). Broadly, across the study: Samples covering the acute and convalescent phases of COVID-19 were provided by collaborators in the United States, Italy and Spain. The material from the prospective study consisted of cDNA or gDNA derived from T cells, B-cell-depleted T cells, or PBMCs. The dataset comprised deeply sampled blood TCRbeta repertoires from subjects exposed to, actively infected with, or recovered from COVID-19. The repertoires were released in a freely available public database meant as a resource for research on the immune response to SARS-CoV-2. The samples were drawn from the first 160 participants of the ongoing ImmuneRACE study and from more than 1,000 subjects provided by 6 global collaborators. Nearly every sample came with metadata listing a de-identified subject ID, COVID-19 status, age in years and sex. HLA class I and class II types, where available, came from metadata supplied by the sample provider rather than from assay-based typing.

A remark on this clone: Its specific antigen is unknown. No quality values exist for individual bases; no much larger clone is one base distant.

Overall results and qualifications from the work: How much clinical and demographic metadata was included differed by source and by participant, and the metadata was provided uncurated.

CDR1 is given as SGHRS and CDR2 as YFSETQ, both from the germline V gene. At the junction V is shortened by 2 bases and J by 0 bases, with 11 bases in between. The cysteine opens and the phenylalanine closes a CDR3 of 15 amino acids. Only CDR3 DNA remains: 45 bases, in frame from the first base. Each collaborating institution followed its own protocols to collect whole blood in K2EDTA tubes. For TCRbeta analysis, collaborator samples were shipped as frozen whole blood, as isolated PBMCs, or as DNA extracted from either sample type. The immunoSEQ Assay, a bias-controlled multiplex PCR, was used to amplify TCRbeta CDR3 regions from genomic DNA. Under the source paper's analysis protocol: The number of nucleated cells in each sample was estimated from the amplification of reference gene primers within the assay. To quantify the absolute abundance of each unique TCRbeta CDR3 rearrangement, sequence reads were collapsed and filtered. Productive Simpson clonality was computed per sample as the square root of Simpson's diversity index over productive rearrangements. TCRdb obtained this table from immuneACCESS and retained in-frame rearrangements with V and J assigned. These tables miss some clones; where compared with another copy, unresolved V genes account for less than half of the shortfall, and the remainder is unexplained. Clonal size and the V and J genes are those of that table, whereas D and trimming came from the DNA. The sample records about 28,000 clones, 88% of which are singletons. The ten largest clones represent about 6% of the sample.

This receptor was obtained from a human donor in a cohort sampled during active COVID-19. In this chain, TRBV5-1 is recombined with TRBJ1-1, with TRBD1 perhaps the D gene, on 6 matching bases. Sequencing was carried out using peripheral blood. CDR3 region: CASSFNGQMNTEAFF. The DNA sequence is TGCGCCAGCAGCTTTAACGGACAGATGAACACTGAAGCTTTCTTT.